This paragraph covers one TCR beta chain sequence. The sample comes from a study of blood T cells in healthy people across ages. Primed by a sample-barcoded 5' primer and a J-beta primer mix, a second PCR proceeded for about 6 to 11 cycles. TCRdb reanalysed the 5' RACE reads using MiXCR and keeps one entry per CDR3 protein. The sample gives 1.2 million to 1.5 million distinct CDR3 sequences, 59% of which show up once; 6.7% is in the top ten. CDR1 is DFQATT and CDR2 is SNEGSKA in the germline V gene (reference sequence). The CDR3 consists of 12 residues. Trimming shortened V by 3 bases and J by 10 bases, and 13 bases separated the two germline ends.

The TCR was taken from a man aged 18 to 29 in good health. The J gene is TRBJ2-1, the V gene TRBV20-1; D gene unclear. Input material: blood. Written as DNA, the CDR3 is TGCAGTGCTAGTTGGCTACCGTGGGAGCAGTTCTTC. Translated, it gives CSASWLPWEQFF.